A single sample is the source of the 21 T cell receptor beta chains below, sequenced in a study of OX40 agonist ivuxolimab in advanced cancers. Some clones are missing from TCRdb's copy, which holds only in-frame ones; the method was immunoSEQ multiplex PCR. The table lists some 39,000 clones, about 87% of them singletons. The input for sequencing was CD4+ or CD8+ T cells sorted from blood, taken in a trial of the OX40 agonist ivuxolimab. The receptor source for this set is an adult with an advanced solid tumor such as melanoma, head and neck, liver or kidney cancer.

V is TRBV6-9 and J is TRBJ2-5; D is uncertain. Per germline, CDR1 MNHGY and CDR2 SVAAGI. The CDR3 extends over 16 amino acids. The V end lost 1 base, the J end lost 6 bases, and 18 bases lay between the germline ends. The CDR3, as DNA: TGTGCCAGCAGTTATTTACGGGTTCCGGACCGACAGACCCAGTACTTC. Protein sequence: CASSYLRVPDRQTQYF.

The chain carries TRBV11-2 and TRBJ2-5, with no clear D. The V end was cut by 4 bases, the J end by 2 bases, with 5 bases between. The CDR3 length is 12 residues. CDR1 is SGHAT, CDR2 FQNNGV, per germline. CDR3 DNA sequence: TGTGCCAGCAGCTGGGCTCAAGAGACCCAGTACTTC. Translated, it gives CASSWAQETQYF.

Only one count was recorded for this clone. CDR3 nucleotides: TGTGCCAGCAGTTTCGGAGGGGGCATTTACGAGCAGTACTTC. Amino acid sequence: CASSFGGGIYEQYF. The rearrangement uses TRBV28 and TRBJ2-7, with a tentative D call TRBD1 (7 bases). Trimming took 3 bases from V and 4 from J, leaving 13 bases between them. The CDR3 consists of 14 residues. Germline V gene sequence: CDR1 MDHEN, CDR2 SYDVKM. Drawing the rest from reference TRBV28 and TRBJ2-7, the complete variable domain is DVKVTQSSRYLVKRTGEKVFLECVQDMDHENMFWYRQDPGLGLRLIYFSYDVKMKEKGDIPEGYSVSREKKERFSLILESASTNQTSMYLCASSFGGGIYEQYFGPGTRLTVT.

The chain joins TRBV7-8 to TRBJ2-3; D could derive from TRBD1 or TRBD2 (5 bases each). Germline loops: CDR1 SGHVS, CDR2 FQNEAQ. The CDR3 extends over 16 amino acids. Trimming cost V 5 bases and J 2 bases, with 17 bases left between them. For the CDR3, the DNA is TGTGCCAGCAGCACACGCGGTGGGGGTAACACAGATACGCAGTATTTT. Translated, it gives CASSTRGGGNTDTQYF.

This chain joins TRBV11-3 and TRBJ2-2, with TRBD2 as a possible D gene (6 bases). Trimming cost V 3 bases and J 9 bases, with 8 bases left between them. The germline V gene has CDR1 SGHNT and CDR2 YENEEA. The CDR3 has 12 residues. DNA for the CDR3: TGTGCCAGCAGCTTGCGCGGGAGGGAGCTGTTTTTT. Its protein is CASSLRGRELFF.

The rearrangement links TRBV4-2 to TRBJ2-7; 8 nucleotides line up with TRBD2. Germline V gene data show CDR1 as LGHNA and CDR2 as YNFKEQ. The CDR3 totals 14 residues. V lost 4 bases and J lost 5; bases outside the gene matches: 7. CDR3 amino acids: CASSPTSGPNEQYF. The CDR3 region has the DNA TGTGCCAGCAGCCCTACTAGCGGCCCCAACGAGCAGTACTTC.

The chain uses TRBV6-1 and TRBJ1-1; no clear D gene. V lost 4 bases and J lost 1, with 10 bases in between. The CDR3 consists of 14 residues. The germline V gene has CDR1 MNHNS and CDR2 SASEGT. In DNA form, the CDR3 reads TGTGCCAGCAGTGTAGACGGAAGGAACACTGAAGCTTTCTTT. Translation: CASSVDGRNTEAFF.

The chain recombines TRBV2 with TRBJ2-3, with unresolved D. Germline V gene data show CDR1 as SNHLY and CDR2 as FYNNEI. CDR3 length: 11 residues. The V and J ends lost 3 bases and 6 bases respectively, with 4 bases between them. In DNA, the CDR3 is TGTGCCAGCAGTGACAGGGATACGCAGTATTTT. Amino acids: CASSDRDTQYF.

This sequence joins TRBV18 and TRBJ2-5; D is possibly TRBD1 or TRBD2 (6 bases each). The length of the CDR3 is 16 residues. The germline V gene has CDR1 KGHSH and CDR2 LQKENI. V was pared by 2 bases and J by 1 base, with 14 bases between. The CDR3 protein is CASSPYWRGTQETQYF. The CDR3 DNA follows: TGTGCCAGCTCACCATACTGGAGGGGGACCCAAGAGACCCAGTACTTC. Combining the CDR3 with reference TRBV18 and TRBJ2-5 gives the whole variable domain NAGVMQNPRHLVRRRGQEARLRCSPMKGHSHVYWYRQLPEEGLKFMVYLQKENIIDESGMPKERFSAEFPKEGPSILRIQQVVRGDSAAYFCASSPYWRGTQETQYFGPGTRLLVL.

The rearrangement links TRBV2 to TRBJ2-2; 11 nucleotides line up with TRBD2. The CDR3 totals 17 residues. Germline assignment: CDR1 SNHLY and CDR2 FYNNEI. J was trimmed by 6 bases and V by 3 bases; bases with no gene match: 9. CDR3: CASSDPYRLAGSGELFF. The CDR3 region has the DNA TGTGCCAGCAGTGACCCATATAGACTAGCGGGGTCCGGGGAGCTGTTTTTT.

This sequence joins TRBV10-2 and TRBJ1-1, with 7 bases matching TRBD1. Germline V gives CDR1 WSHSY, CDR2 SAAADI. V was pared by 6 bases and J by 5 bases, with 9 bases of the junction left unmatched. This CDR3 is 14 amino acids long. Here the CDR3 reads CASSTGTEGTEAFF. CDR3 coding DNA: TGCGCCAGCAGCACCGGGACAGAGGGGACTGAAGCTTTCTTT.

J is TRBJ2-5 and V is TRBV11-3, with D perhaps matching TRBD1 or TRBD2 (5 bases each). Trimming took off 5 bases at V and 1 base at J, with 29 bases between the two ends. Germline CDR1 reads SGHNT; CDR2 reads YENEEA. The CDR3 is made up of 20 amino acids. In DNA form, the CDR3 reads TGTGCCAGCAGCCCGGGGCCGAGAGAGTCGAAGGGACGGTTCCAAGAGACCCAGTACTTC. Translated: CASSPGPRESKGRFQETQYF. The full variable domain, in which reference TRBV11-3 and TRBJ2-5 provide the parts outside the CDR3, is EAGVVQSPRYKIIEKKQPVAFWCNPISGHNTLYWYLQNLGQGPELLIRYENEEAVDDSQLPKDRFSAERLKGVDSTLKIQPAELGDSAVYLCASSPGPRESKGRFQETQYFGPGTRLLVL.

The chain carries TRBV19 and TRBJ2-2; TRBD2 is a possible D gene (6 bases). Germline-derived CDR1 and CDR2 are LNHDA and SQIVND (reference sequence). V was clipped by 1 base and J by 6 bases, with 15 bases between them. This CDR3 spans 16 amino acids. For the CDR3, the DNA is TGTGCCAGTAGTATAGTCGGGGGTCCACGCCCCGGGGAGCTGTTTTTT. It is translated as CASSIVGGPRPGELFF.

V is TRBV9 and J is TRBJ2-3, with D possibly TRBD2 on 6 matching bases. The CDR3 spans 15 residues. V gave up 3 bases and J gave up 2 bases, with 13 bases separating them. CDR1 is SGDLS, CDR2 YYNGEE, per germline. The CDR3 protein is CASSARTTYTDTQYF. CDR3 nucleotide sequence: TGTGCCAGCAGCGCACGGACTACCTACACAGATACGCAGTATTTT. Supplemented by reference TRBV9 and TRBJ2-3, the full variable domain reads DSGVTQTPKHLITATGQRVTLRCSPRSGDLSVYWYQQSLDQGLQFLIQYYNGEERAKGNILERFSAQQFPDLHSELNLSSLELGDSALYFCASSARTTYTDTQYFGPGTRLTVL.

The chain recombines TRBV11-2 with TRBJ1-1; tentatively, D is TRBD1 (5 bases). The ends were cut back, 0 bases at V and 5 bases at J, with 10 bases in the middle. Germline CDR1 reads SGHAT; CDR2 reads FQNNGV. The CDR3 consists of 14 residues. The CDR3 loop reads CASSLDAGLTEAFF. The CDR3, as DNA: TGTGCCAGCAGCTTAGATGCGGGACTAACTGAAGCTTTCTTT.

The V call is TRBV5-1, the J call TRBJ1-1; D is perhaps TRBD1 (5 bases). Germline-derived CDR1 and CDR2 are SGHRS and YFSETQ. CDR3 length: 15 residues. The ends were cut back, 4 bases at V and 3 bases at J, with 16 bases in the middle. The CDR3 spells CASSGVSQGHTEAFF. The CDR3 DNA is TGCGCCAGCAGCGGAGTAAGCCAGGGACACACTGAAGCTTTCTTT. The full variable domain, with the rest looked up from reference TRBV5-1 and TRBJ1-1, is KAGVTQTPRYLIKTRGQQVTLSCSPISGHRSVSWYQQTPGQGLQFLFEYFSETQRNKGNFPGRFSGRQFSNSRSEMNVSTLELGDSALYLCASSGVSQGHTEAFFGQGTRLTVV.

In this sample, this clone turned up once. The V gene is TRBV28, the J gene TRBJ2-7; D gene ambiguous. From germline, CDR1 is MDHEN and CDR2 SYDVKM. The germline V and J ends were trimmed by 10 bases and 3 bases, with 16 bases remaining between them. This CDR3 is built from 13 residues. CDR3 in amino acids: CATRPLFYYEQYF. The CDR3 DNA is TGTGCCACCCGTCCACTTTTCTACTACGAGCAGTACTTC.

Here the CDR3 DNA reads TGTGCCAGCAGCCGCCCGAAGGGACAGGGTAAAGTTGGGCCTTACGAGCAGTACTTC. This sequence encodes CASSRPKGQGKVGPYEQYF. V gene TRBV7-9 combines with J gene TRBJ2-7, with 9 positions matching TRBD1. Germline V lookup: CDR1 SEHNR, CDR2 FQNEAQ (reference sequence). The V gene end was trimmed by 5 bases and the J gene end by 4 bases; junction bases not matched to a gene: 21. The CDR3 runs to 19 residues.

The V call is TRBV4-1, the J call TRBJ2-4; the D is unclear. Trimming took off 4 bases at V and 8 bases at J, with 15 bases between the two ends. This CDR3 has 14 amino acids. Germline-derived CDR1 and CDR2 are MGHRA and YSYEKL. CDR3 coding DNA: TGCGCCAGCAGCCTCGGACGGGCCGTGGACATTCAGTACTTC. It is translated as CASSLGRAVDIQYF.

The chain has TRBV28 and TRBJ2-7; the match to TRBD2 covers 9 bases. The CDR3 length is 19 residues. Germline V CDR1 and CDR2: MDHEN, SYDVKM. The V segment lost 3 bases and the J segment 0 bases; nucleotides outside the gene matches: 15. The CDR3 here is CASSFPSGAGGFSSYEQYF. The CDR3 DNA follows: TGTGCCAGCAGTTTCCCCTCAGGAGCGGGAGGATTTAGCTCCTACGAGCAGTACTTC.

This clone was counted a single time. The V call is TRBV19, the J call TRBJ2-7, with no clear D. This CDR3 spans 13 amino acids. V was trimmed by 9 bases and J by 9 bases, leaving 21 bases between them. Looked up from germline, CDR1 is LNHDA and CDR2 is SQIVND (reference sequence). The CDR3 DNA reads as TGTGCCAGATCGCCTGGGCAACCGGCAAGGCAGTACTTC. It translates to CARSPGQPARQYF.